These T cell receptor beta chains were read from a single sample in a study of beta chain features in type 1 diabetes. The data were produced by immunoSEQ multiplex PCR, yet TCRdb's version contains in-frame clones alone and is incomplete. This sample has 160,000 or so clones; almost 65% occur once, and the top ten carry around 0.08%. Sequenced: naive CD4+ T cells from blood. The receptors stem from a man under 40 with type 1 diabetes. Both conserved end residues are part of each CDR3. Fields, in order: clone size, V gene, J gene, D gene, CDR3 protein, CDR3 DNA. D genes are given only for firm matches. Clone sizes are given selectively: once, few, many, or a class where the clone is expanded.

abundance: -
v_gene: TRBV7-2
j_gene: TRBJ1-1
d_gene: -
CDR3aa: CASTHSVSEAFF
CDR3nt: TGTGCCAGCACACACTCAGTTTCTGAAGCTTTCTTT

abundance: once
v_gene: TRBV15
j_gene: TRBJ2-7
d_gene: -
CDR3aa: CATSRASADKYEQYF
CDR3nt: TGTGCCACCAGCAGAGCCTCTGCAGATAAATACGAGCAGTACTTC

abundance: -
v_gene: TRBV29-1
j_gene: TRBJ1-2
d_gene: TRBD1
CDR3aa: CSAGDRVVGGYTF
CDR3nt: TGCAGCGCCGGGGACAGGGTGGTAGGTGGCTACACCTTC

abundance: -
v_gene: TRBV28
j_gene: TRBJ2-7
d_gene: TRBD1
CDR3aa: CASTPGQGTYEQYF
CDR3nt: TGTGCCAGCACCCCGGGACAGGGAACCTACGAGCAGTACTTC

abundance: -
v_gene: TRBV11-2
j_gene: TRBJ2-4
d_gene: -
CDR3aa: CASSLVLGPIYIQYF
CDR3nt: TGTGCCAGCAGCTTAGTCCTGGGGCCGATCTACATTCAGTACTTC

abundance: -
v_gene: TRBV4-3
j_gene: TRBJ2-5
d_gene: -
CDR3aa: CASSQGVGETQYF
CDR3nt: TGCGCCAGCAGCCAGGGGGTGGGGGAGACCCAGTACTTC

abundance: -
v_gene: TRBV7-2
j_gene: TRBJ2-7
d_gene: -
CDR3aa: CASSSPPRTYEQYF
CDR3nt: TGTGCCAGCAGCTCCCCGCCCAGGACCTACGAGCAGTACTTC

abundance: -
v_gene: TRBV29-1
j_gene: TRBJ2-7
d_gene: TRBD1
CDR3aa: CSVETGGWQYF
CDR3nt: TGCAGCGTTGAGACAGGGGGCTGGCAGTACTTC

abundance: -
v_gene: TRBV29-1
j_gene: TRBJ2-2
d_gene: TRBD2
CDR3aa: CSVWRGFTGELFF
CDR3nt: TGCAGCGTTTGGCGGGGGTTCACCGGGGAGCTGTTTTTT

abundance: -
v_gene: TRBV7-9
j_gene: TRBJ2-7
d_gene: -
CDR3aa: CASTSRGLYEQYF
CDR3nt: TGTGCCAGCACCTCTCGAGGGCTATACGAGCAGTACTTC

abundance: few
v_gene: TRBV9
j_gene: TRBJ1-6
d_gene: TRBD1
CDR3aa: CASSVGTGAGNSPLHF
CDR3nt: TGTGCCAGCAGCGTAGGTACAGGGGCTGGGAATTCACCCCTCCACTTT

abundance: -
v_gene: TRBV7-9
j_gene: TRBJ2-5
d_gene: -
CDR3aa: CASSPDFRGTQYF
CDR3nt: TGTGCCAGCAGCCCTGATTTTCGGGGGACCCAGTACTTC

abundance: few
v_gene: TRBV29-1
j_gene: TRBJ2-5
d_gene: TRBD2
CDR3aa: CSVHTVAGTQYF
CDR3nt: TGCAGCGTTCATACAGTAGCGGGGACCCAGTACTTC

abundance: -
v_gene: TRBV7-9
j_gene: TRBJ2-3
d_gene: -
CDR3aa: CASSLAGISADTQYF
CDR3nt: TGTGCCAGCAGCTTGGCCGGGATTAGCGCAGATACGCAGTATTTT

abundance: -
v_gene: TRBV29-1
j_gene: TRBJ1-3
d_gene: -
CDR3aa: CSVQGLAGNTIYF
CDR3nt: TGCAGCGTTCAGGGTTTAGCTGGAAACACCATATATTTT

abundance: -
v_gene: TRBV25-1
j_gene: TRBJ2-7
d_gene: -
CDR3aa: CASSVAGAIAYEQYF
CDR3nt: TGTGCCAGCAGTGTGGCGGGGGCGATAGCCTACGAGCAGTACTTC

abundance: -
v_gene: TRBV18
j_gene: TRBJ2-7
d_gene: TRBD2
CDR3aa: CASSPGLAGDEQYF
CDR3nt: TGTGCCAGCTCACCGGGACTAGCGGGGGACGAGCAGTACTTC

abundance: few
v_gene: TRBV28
j_gene: TRBJ1-6
d_gene: TRBD1
CDR3aa: CASRRAGGGPPLHF
CDR3nt: TGTGCCAGCAGGAGGGCAGGGGGCGGCCCACCCCTCCACTTT

abundance: few
v_gene: TRBV9
j_gene: TRBJ1-3
d_gene: TRBD1
CDR3aa: CASSGQGYSGNTIYF
CDR3nt: TGTGCCAGCAGCGGACAGGGTTATTCTGGAAACACCATATATTTT

abundance: -
v_gene: TRBV6-6
j_gene: TRBJ2-7
d_gene: -
CDR3aa: CASSPRTGSYEQYF
CDR3nt: TGTGCCAGCAGTCCTAGGACGGGCTCCTACGAGCAGTACTTC

abundance: -
v_gene: TRBV29-1
j_gene: TRBJ2-7
d_gene: TRBD1
CDR3aa: CSVGDRGESYEQYF
CDR3nt: TGCAGCGTTGGGGACAGGGGAGAGTCCTACGAGCAGTACTTC

abundance: -
v_gene: TRBV28
j_gene: TRBJ2-3
d_gene: TRBD1
CDR3aa: CASSDSGQGPDTQYF
CDR3nt: TGTGCCAGCAGTGACTCGGGACAGGGCCCAGATACGCAGTATTTT

abundance: few
v_gene: TRBV5-1
j_gene: TRBJ2-3
d_gene: -
CDR3aa: CASTQDGYYTDTQYF
CDR3nt: TGCGCCAGCACCCAGGACGGCTATTACACAGATACGCAGTATTTT

abundance: -
v_gene: TRBV6-5
j_gene: TRBJ2-5
d_gene: TRBD1
CDR3aa: CASSYGRDSKQETQYF
CDR3nt: TGTGCCAGCAGTTACGGAAGGGACAGCAAACAAGAGACCCAGTACTTC

abundance: -
v_gene: TRBV6-6
j_gene: TRBJ2-7
d_gene: -
CDR3aa: CASSMRGGNSYEQYF
CDR3nt: TGTGCCAGCAGTATGCGTGGAGGCAACTCCTACGAGCAGTACTTC

abundance: -
v_gene: TRBV18
j_gene: TRBJ1-2
d_gene: TRBD1
CDR3aa: CASSADRVSYGYTF
CDR3nt: TGTGCCAGCTCAGCGGACAGGGTTTCCTATGGCTACACCTTC

abundance: -
v_gene: TRBV11-2
j_gene: TRBJ2-3
d_gene: -
CDR3aa: CASSLRTGTDTQYF
CDR3nt: TGTGCCAGCAGCTTAAGGACAGGCACAGATACGCAGTATTTT

abundance: -
v_gene: TRBV11-2
j_gene: TRBJ2-3
d_gene: TRBD2
CDR3aa: CASSSGTSLSTDTQYF
CDR3nt: TGTGCCAGCAGCTCCGGGACTAGCCTTAGCACAGATACGCAGTATTTT

abundance: few
v_gene: TRBV7-2
j_gene: TRBJ2-5
d_gene: -
CDR3aa: CASSLGGASETQYF
CDR3nt: TGTGCCAGCAGCTTAGGGGGAGCGTCGGAGACCCAGTACTTC

abundance: few
v_gene: TRBV30
j_gene: TRBJ1-1
d_gene: -
CDR3aa: CAWSVGRVGTEAFF
CDR3nt: TGTGCCTGGAGTGTAGGCAGGGTGGGGACTGAAGCTTTCTTT

abundance: -
v_gene: TRBV19
j_gene: TRBJ2-7
d_gene: TRBD1
CDR3aa: CASRGQGYEQYF
CDR3nt: TGTGCCAGTAGAGGACAGGGCTACGAGCAGTACTTC

abundance: few
v_gene: TRBV18
j_gene: TRBJ2-1
d_gene: TRBD2
CDR3aa: CASSPGEGAYNEQFF
CDR3nt: TGTGCCAGCTCACCAGGGGAGGGAGCCTACAATGAGCAGTTCTTC

abundance: -
v_gene: TRBV29-1
j_gene: TRBJ1-4
d_gene: -
CDR3aa: CSVFPPGEKLFF
CDR3nt: TGCAGCGTTTTCCCACCAGGTGAAAAACTGTTTTTT

abundance: few
v_gene: TRBV29-1
j_gene: TRBJ2-6
d_gene: -
CDR3aa: CSFWGPPGANVLTF
CDR3nt: TGCAGCTTCTGGGGGCCGCCCGGGGCCAACGTCCTGACTTTC

abundance: few
v_gene: TRBV30
j_gene: TRBJ2-5
d_gene: -
CDR3aa: CAWSVTVQETQYF
CDR3nt: TGTGCCTGGAGTGTGACGGTTCAAGAGACCCAGTACTTC

abundance: -
v_gene: TRBV18
j_gene: TRBJ2-5
d_gene: TRBD2
CDR3aa: CASSPMMLAGYQETQYF
CDR3nt: TGTGCCAGCTCACCCATGATGCTAGCGGGGTACCAAGAGACCCAGTACTTC

abundance: -
v_gene: TRBV27
j_gene: TRBJ2-3
d_gene: -
CDR3aa: CASSPSTDTQYF
CDR3nt: TGTGCCAGCAGCCCTAGCACAGATACGCAGTATTTT

abundance: few
v_gene: TRBV30
j_gene: TRBJ1-1
d_gene: -
CDR3aa: CAWRPQVTEAFF
CDR3nt: TGTGCCTGGAGACCTCAGGTTACTGAAGCTTTCTTT

abundance: -
v_gene: TRBV7-9
j_gene: TRBJ2-7
d_gene: -
CDR3aa: CASSTLGGNSNEQYF
CDR3nt: TGTGCCAGCAGCACTCTAGGCGGGAACAGCAACGAGCAGTACTTC

abundance: -
v_gene: TRBV9
j_gene: TRBJ2-3
d_gene: TRBD2
CDR3aa: CASSPRGSGASTDTQYF
CDR3nt: TGTGCCAGCAGCCCTAGAGGGAGCGGGGCTAGCACAGATACGCAGTATTTT

abundance: -
v_gene: TRBV27
j_gene: TRBJ1-6
d_gene: TRBD1
CDR3aa: CASSLSPSTGHPLHF
CDR3nt: TGTGCCAGCAGTTTATCCCCCTCGACAGGGCATCCCCTCCACTTT

abundance: -
v_gene: TRBV30
j_gene: TRBJ1-2
d_gene: -
CDR3aa: CAWTEVLGYTF
CDR3nt: TGTGCCTGGACTGAGGTTCTTGGCTACACCTTC

abundance: -
v_gene: TRBV7-9
j_gene: TRBJ2-6
d_gene: -
CDR3aa: CASSASGANVLTF
CDR3nt: TGTGCCAGCAGCGCGAGTGGGGCCAACGTCCTGACTTTC

abundance: -
v_gene: TRBV13
j_gene: TRBJ2-3
d_gene: -
CDR3aa: CASSISPDTQYF
CDR3nt: TGTGCCAGCAGTATTAGTCCAGATACGCAGTATTTT

abundance: -
v_gene: TRBV5-4
j_gene: TRBJ2-5
d_gene: TRBD2
CDR3aa: CASSFFGLAGRQQETQYF
CDR3nt: TGTGCCAGCAGCTTCTTCGGCCTAGCGGGGCGGCAACAAGAGACCCAGTACTTC

abundance: few
v_gene: TRBV30
j_gene: TRBJ2-1
d_gene: TRBD1
CDR3aa: CAWSVGTGLYNEQFF
CDR3nt: TGTGCCTGGAGTGTAGGGACAGGGTTATACAATGAGCAGTTCTTC

abundance: -
v_gene: TRBV4-3
j_gene: TRBJ2-3
d_gene: -
CDR3aa: CASSQDRPMGTSTDTQYF
CDR3nt: TGCGCCAGCAGCCAAGATCGCCCAATGGGGACTAGCACAGATACGCAGTATTTT

abundance: -
v_gene: TRBV10-1
j_gene: TRBJ2-2
d_gene: -
CDR3aa: CASSESEGGELFF
CDR3nt: TGCGCCAGCAGTGAGTCGGAGGGAGGGGAGCTGTTTTTT

abundance: few
v_gene: TRBV13
j_gene: TRBJ2-1
d_gene: -
CDR3aa: CASYRAGEQFF
CDR3nt: TGTGCCAGCTACAGGGCCGGGGAGCAGTTCTTC

abundance: -
v_gene: TRBV30
j_gene: TRBJ2-7
d_gene: -
CDR3aa: CAWSVPIHVSYEQYF
CDR3nt: TGTGCCTGGAGTGTACCCATACACGTCTCCTACGAGCAGTACTTC

abundance: few
v_gene: TRBV7-9
j_gene: TRBJ2-1
d_gene: -
CDR3aa: CASSLSGANEQFF
CDR3nt: TGTGCCAGCAGCTTATCGGGGGCGAATGAGCAGTTCTTC

abundance: -
v_gene: TRBV7-9
j_gene: TRBJ1-6
d_gene: TRBD1
CDR3aa: CASSQNRGSYNSPLHF
CDR3nt: TGTGCCAGCAGTCAAAACAGGGGATCTTATAATTCACCCCTCCACTTT

abundance: -
v_gene: TRBV2
j_gene: TRBJ2-1
d_gene: TRBD2
CDR3aa: CASVSTSAPSYNEQFF
CDR3nt: TGTGCCAGCGTAAGCACTAGCGCTCCCTCCTACAATGAGCAGTTCTTC

abundance: -
v_gene: TRBV7-2
j_gene: TRBJ2-5
d_gene: -
CDR3aa: CASSSYRVWETQYF
CDR3nt: TGTGCCAGCAGCTCTTACAGGGTATGGGAGACCCAGTACTTC

abundance: -
v_gene: TRBV23-1
j_gene: TRBJ1-5
d_gene: TRBD1
CDR3aa: CASIQGDDHNQPQHF
CDR3nt: TGCGCCAGCATCCAGGGGGACGACCACAATCAGCCCCAGCATTTT

abundance: -
v_gene: TRBV2
j_gene: TRBJ1-6
d_gene: -
CDR3aa: CASKVRQGHNSPLHF
CDR3nt: TGTGCCAGCAAGGTTCGGCAGGGTCATAATTCACCCCTCCACTTT

abundance: -
v_gene: TRBV5-6
j_gene: TRBJ1-4
d_gene: -
CDR3aa: CASSFRNREEKLFF
CDR3nt: TGTGCCAGCAGCTTTCGTAACAGGGAGGAAAAACTGTTTTTT